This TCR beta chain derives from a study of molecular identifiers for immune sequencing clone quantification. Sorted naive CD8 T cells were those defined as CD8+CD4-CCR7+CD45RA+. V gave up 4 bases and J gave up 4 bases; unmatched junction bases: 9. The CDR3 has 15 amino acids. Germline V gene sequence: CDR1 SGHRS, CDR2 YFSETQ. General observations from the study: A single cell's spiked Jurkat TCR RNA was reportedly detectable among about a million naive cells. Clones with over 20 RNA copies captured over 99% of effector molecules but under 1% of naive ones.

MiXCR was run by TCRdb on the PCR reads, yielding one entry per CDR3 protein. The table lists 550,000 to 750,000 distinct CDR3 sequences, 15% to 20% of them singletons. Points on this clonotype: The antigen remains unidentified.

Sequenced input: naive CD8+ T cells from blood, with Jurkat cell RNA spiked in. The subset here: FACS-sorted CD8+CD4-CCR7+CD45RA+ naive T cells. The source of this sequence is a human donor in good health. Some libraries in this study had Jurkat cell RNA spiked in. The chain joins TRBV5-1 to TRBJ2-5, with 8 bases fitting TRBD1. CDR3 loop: CASSRKQGVAETQYF. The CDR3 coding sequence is TGCGCCAGCAGCCGAAAACAGGGGGTGGCAGAGACCCAGTACTTC. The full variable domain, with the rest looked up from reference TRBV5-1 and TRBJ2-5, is KAGVTQTPRYLIKTRGQQVTLSCSPISGHRSVSWYQQTPGQGLQFLFEYFSETQRNKGNFPGRFSGRQFSNSRSEMNVSTLELGDSALYLCASSRKQGVAETQYFGPGTRLLVL.